One and the same sample provided the 10 T cell receptor beta chains below, sequenced in a study of synovial regulatory T cells in juvenile arthritis (dated by TCRdb to the mid-2010s). The synovial samples consisted of synovial fluid collected together with matched peripheral blood from each patient with active arthritis. The library was obtained by the immunoSEQ multiplex PCR assay. TCRdb holds this immuneACCESS table with in-frame rearrangements only. Some clones are missing; in checked studies, unresolved V genes explain under half, and the rest has no known cause. Per the sample table, the count is over a thousand clones. Less than 25% of the sample is held by the ten biggest clonotypes. What was sequenced was Treg cells from the synovium. All receptors derive from a donor younger than 30 with juvenile idiopathic arthritis.

V usage is TRBV18 and J usage is TRBJ2-5; TCRdb reports TRBD1, a call that lacks DNA to check it against. The CDR3 length is 16 residues. No DNA is given. Germline CDR1 is KGHSH and CDR2 is LQKENI. CDR3 amino acids: CASSPSLRGSQETQYF.

This clone registers medium-sized by frequency. The gene calls are TRBV5-1 and TRBJ1-3; the TRBD1 assignment by TCRdb is unverifiable without DNA. The CDR3 runs 14 residues. No DNA accompanies this entry. CDR1 and CDR2 from the germline V gene are SGHRS and YFSETQ. The CDR3 sequence: CASCRDNSGNTIYF.

This chain connects TRBV19 to TRBJ2-6. The CDR3 runs 17 residues. No DNA sequence was recorded. CDR1 is LNHDA, CDR2 SQIVND, per germline (reference sequence). The CDR3 reads CASSILKGLAGANVLTF.

Judged by frequency, this clone is large. The chain recombines TRBV6-1 with TRBJ2-5; TCRdb calls TRBD2, which cannot be checked without DNA. CDR1 is MNHNS and CDR2 is SASEGT in the germline V gene. The CDR3 consists of 13 residues. DNA is not on record. The CDR3 protein is CASSRTVQETQYF.

By frequency, this clone is large. This chain uses TRBV5-4 with TRBJ2-3. Per germline, CDR1 SGHNT and CDR2 YYREEE (reference sequence). The CDR3 runs to 14 residues. No nucleotide data were recorded. Here the CDR3 reads CASSFSLSTDTQYF. Combining the CDR3 with reference TRBV5-4 and TRBJ2-3 gives the whole variable domain ETGVTQSPTHLIKTRGQQVTLRCSSQSGHNTVSWYQQALGQGPQFIFQYYREEENGRGNFPPRFSGLQFPNYSSELNVNALELDDSALYLCASSFSLSTDTQYFGPGTRLTVL.

The chain couples TRBV12-2 to TRBJ2-3; TCRdb selects TRBD2, and the lack of DNA leaves this call unchecked. TRBV12-2 is listed as a pseudogene. The length of the CDR3 is 14 residues. The DNA sequence is not available. The chain's CDR3 is CASRLVARGDTQYF.

The J gene is TRBJ2-7, the V gene TRBV11-1; TCRdb calls TRBD1, which cannot be checked without DNA. The germline CDR1 and CDR2 sequences are SGHAT and FQDESV (reference sequence). The CDR3 has 13 residues. The nucleotide record is missing. CDR3 in amino acids: CASSFDRGGEQYF.

In terms of frequency, this clone is medium-sized (0.01 to 0.1%). The chain couples TRBV19 to TRBJ1-2; the D call from TCRdb, TRBD1, cannot be confirmed without DNA. Per the germline V gene, CDR1 is LNHDA and CDR2 is SQIVND (reference sequence). This CDR3 has 13 residues. Only the protein is on record. This CDR3 is CASSGSWARGYTF.

Its frequency marks this clone as medium-sized. V and J are TRBV20-1 and TRBJ2-7; no DNA is available, so the TRBD1 call from TCRdb remains unchecked. The CDR3 runs 11 residues. Only the protein sequence is given. Germline V CDR1 and CDR2: DFQATT, SNEGSKA (reference sequence). The CDR3 protein is CSAKRQGEQYF.

V usage is TRBV5-4 and J usage is TRBJ2-1; TCRdb picks TRBD2, but there is no DNA to check that call. The CDR3 spans 14 residues. There is no recorded DNA. Germline V gene data show CDR1 as SGHNT and CDR2 as YYREEE (reference sequence). The CDR3 here is CASSLPGEHNEQFF.